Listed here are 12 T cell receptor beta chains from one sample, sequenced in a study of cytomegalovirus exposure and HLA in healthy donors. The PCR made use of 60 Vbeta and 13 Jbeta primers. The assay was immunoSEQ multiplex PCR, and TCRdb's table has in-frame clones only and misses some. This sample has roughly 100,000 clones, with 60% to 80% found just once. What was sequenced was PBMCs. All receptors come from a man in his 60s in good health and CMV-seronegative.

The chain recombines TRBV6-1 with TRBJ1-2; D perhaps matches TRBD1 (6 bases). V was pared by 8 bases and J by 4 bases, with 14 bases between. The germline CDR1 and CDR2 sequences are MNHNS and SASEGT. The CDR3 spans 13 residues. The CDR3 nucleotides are TGTGCCAGCCAAAACAGGGATCTCTATGGCTACACCTTC. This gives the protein CASQNRDLYGYTF.

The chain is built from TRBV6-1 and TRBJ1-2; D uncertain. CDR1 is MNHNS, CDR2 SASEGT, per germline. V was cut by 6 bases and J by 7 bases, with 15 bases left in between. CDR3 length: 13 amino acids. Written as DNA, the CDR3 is TGTGCCAGCAGCAGCGGAACCGGATGTGGCTACACCTTC. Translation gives CASSSGTGCGYTF.

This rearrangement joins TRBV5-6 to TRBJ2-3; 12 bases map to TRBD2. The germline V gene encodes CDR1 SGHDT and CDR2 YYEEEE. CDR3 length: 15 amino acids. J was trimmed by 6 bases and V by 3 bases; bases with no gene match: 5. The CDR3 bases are TGTGCCAGCAGCTCCCAGACTAGCGGGAGTGATACGCAGTATTTT. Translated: CASSSQTSGSDTQYF.

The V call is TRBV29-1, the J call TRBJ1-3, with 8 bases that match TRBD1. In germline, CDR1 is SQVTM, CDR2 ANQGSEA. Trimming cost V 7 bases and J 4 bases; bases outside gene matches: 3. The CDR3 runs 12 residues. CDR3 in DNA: TGCAGCGCAAGACAGGGGGGAAACACCATATATTTT. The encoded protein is CSARQGGNTIYF.

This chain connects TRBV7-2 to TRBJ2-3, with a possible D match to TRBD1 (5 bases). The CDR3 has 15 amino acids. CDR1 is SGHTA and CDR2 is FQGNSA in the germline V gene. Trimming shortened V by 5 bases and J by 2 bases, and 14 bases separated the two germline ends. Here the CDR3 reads CASSLQVSHTDTQYF. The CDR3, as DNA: TGTGCCAGCAGCCTACAGGTTTCTCACACAGATACGCAGTATTTT.

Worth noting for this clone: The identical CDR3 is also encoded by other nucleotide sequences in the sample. The CDR3 nucleotides read TGTGCCAGCAGTGCTAGGCAGGGTCTCTACGAGCAGTACTTC. This encodes CASSARQGLYEQYF. The V gene is TRBV6-1, the J gene TRBJ2-7; D is possibly TRBD1 (5 bases). The CDR3 runs 14 residues. V dropped 4 bases and J dropped 3 bases, with 13 bases sitting between them. Looked up from germline, CDR1 is MNHNS and CDR2 is SASEGT.

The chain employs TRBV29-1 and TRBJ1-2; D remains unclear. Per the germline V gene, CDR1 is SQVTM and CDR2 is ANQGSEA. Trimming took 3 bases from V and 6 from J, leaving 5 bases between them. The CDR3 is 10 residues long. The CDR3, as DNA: TGCAGCGTTGACCGTAATGGCTACACCTTC. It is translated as CSVDRNGYTF.

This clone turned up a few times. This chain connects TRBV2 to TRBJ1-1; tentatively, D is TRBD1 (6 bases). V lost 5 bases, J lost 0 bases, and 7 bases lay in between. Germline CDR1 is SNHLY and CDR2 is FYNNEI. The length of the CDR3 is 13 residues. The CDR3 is CASSRTVNTEAFF. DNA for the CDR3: TGTGCCAGCAGTCGGACAGTGAACACTGAAGCTTTCTTT.

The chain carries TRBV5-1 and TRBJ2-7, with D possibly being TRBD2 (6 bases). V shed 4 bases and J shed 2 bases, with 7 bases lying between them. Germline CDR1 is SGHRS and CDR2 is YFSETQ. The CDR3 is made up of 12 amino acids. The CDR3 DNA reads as TGCGCCAGCAGCCGCGGGGCCTACGAGCAGTACTTC. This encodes CASSRGAYEQYF.

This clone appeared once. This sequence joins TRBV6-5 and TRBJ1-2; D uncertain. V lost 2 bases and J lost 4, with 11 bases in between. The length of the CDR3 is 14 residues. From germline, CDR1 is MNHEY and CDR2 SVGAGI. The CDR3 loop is CASSYEGLGYGYTF. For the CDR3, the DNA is TGTGCCAGCAGTTACGAGGGTCTGGGCTATGGCTACACCTTC.

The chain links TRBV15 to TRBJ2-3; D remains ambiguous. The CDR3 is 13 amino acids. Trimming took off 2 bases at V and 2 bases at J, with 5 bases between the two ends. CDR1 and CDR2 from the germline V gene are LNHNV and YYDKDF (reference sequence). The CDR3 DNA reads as TGTGCCACCAGCAGAAGCCTCACAGATACGCAGTATTTT. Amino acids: CATSRSLTDTQYF.

The CDR3 spells CASNPKISNQPQHF. CDR3 DNA sequence: TGTGCCAGCAATCCTAAGATCAGCAATCAGCCCCAGCATTTT. The V gene is TRBV6-5, the J gene TRBJ1-5; D ambiguous. V lost 7 bases to trimming and J lost 1 base, with 11 bases between them. The CDR3 length is 14 residues. CDR1 and CDR2 from the germline V gene are MNHEY and SVGAGI.